Below, 8 T cell receptor beta chains from the same sample are listed, as sequenced in a study of T cell responses to AZD1222 COVID-19 vaccine (TCRdb year 2021). This specimen's time point label, per the study, means: about 28 days (+/-7) after the second vaccine dose. The method was the immunoSEQ multiplex PCR assay. The table was pulled from immuneACCESS by TCRdb, which kept in-frame rearrangements only. Such tables lose some clones; where checked, under half of the loss comes from unresolved V genes, and the rest has no known cause. The sample table shows about 78,000 clones, and about nine tenths are seen once. The top ten clonotypes cover roughly 1.4% of the sample. Sequencing used peripheral blood, obtained 28 days after the second AZD1222 dose. The source of these receptors is an adult who received the AZD1222 COVID-19 vaccine.

The CDR3 sequence is CASSLEARVNYGYTF. The CDR3 coding sequence is TGTGCCAGCAGCTTAGAGGCCAGGGTTAACTATGGCTACACCTTC. V usage is TRBV13 and J usage is TRBJ1-2; D perhaps matches TRBD1 (5 bases). With 1 base removed from V and 1 base from J, the gap between germline ends came to 10 bases. Germline V gene data show CDR1 as PRHDT and CDR2 as FYEKMQ (reference sequence). The CDR3 is made up of 15 amino acids.

This rearrangement joins TRBV28 to TRBJ2-1; weak D call: TRBD1 (6 bases). The CDR3 consists of 13 residues. Trimming took off 4 bases at V and 12 bases at J, with 16 bases between the two ends. The germline V gene encodes CDR1 MDHEN and CDR2 SYDVKM. The CDR3 loop is CASSSPGAGVQFF. The CDR3 bases are TGTGCCAGCAGTTCTCCAGGGGCCGGAGTGCAGTTCTTC.

In this sample, this clone turned up a few times. The rearrangement joins TRBV5-1 to TRBJ2-3; D unclear. CDR3 length equals 13 residues. Germline V CDR1 and CDR2: SGHRS, YFSETQ. The V and J ends lost 0 bases and 5 bases respectively, with 7 bases between them. The CDR3 DNA follows: TGCGCCAGCAGCTTGGAGGTCAGAGATACGCAGTATTTT. Translation: CASSLEVRDTQYF. Filled out from reference TRBV5-1 and TRBJ2-3, the complete variable domain reads KAGVTQTPRYLIKTRGQQVTLSCSPISGHRSVSWYQQTPGQGLQFLFEYFSETQRNKGNFPGRFSGRQFSNSRSEMNVSTLELGDSALYLCASSLEVRDTQYFGPGTRLTVL.

The table lists this clone with a count of one. This chain links TRBV28 with TRBJ1-4; tentatively, D is TRBD1 (6 bases). The ends were cut back, 8 bases at V and 5 bases at J, with 9 bases in the middle. Germline V gene lookup returns CDR1 MDHEN and CDR2 SYDVKM. CDR3 length equals 12 residues. CDR3 loop: CASRTGNEKLFF. In DNA form, the CDR3 reads TGTGCCAGCCGTACAGGGAATGAAAAACTGTTTTTT.

This chain uses TRBV5-3 with TRBJ1-2; TRBD1 matches 12 bases. TRBV5-3 counts as an open reading frame of uncertain function. The trim removed 4 bases at V and 4 bases at J, leaving 11 bases unmatched. The length of the CDR3 is 17 residues. The DNA for the CDR3 is TGTGCCAGAAGCCACCGGGACAGGGGGCTAGAGGGCTATGGCTACACCTTC. As protein: CARSHRDRGLEGYGYTF.

This clone has a single count. The chain joins TRBV19 to TRBJ2-7, with D perhaps assigned TRBD1 or TRBD2 (5 bases each). The V gene's germline CDR1 is LNHDA and CDR2 SQIVND (reference sequence). Trimming took 5 bases from V and 1 from J, leaving 21 bases between them. The CDR3 consists of 17 residues. CDR3 region: CASSLWAGTGPSYEQYF. The CDR3 bases are TGTGCCAGTAGTCTCTGGGCCGGGACGGGACCATCCTACGAGCAGTACTTC.

This clone has just one count. The V call is TRBV7-9, the J call TRBJ1-5, with a weak D call TRBD1 (5 bases). CDR3 length: 14 residues. The V gene's germline CDR1 is SEHNR and CDR2 FQNEAQ (reference sequence). V was cut by 5 bases and J by 9 bases, with 17 bases left in between. Here the CDR3 DNA reads TGTGCCAGCAGCCAGGAGGGGTCTTATCGGCCCCAGCATTTT. It yields the protein CASSQEGSYRPQHF.

The V and J genes are TRBV25-1 and TRBJ2-3, with TRBD2 identical over 7 bases. Germline CDR1 and CDR2: MGHDK and SYGVNS. The CDR3 has 16 amino acids. V lost 2 bases and J lost 4; bases outside the gene matches: 9. As DNA, the CDR3 is TGTGCCAGCAGTGAAGTCTGGGGGGGGATGGCAGATACGCAGTATTTT. Translating it yields CASSEVWGGMADTQYF. Looking up the rest from reference TRBV25-1 and TRBJ2-3 gives the full variable domain: EADIYQTPRYLVIGTGKKITLECSQTMGHDKMYWYQQDPGMELHLIHYSYGVNSTEKGDLSSESTVSRIRTEHFPLTLESARPSHTSQYLCASSEVWGGMADTQYFGPGTRLTVL.